These 26 T cell receptor beta chains were all obtained from the same sample, sequenced in a study of blood T cell repertoires in COVID-19. Measured with immunoSEQ multiplex PCR; TCRdb has only the in-frame clones, and not every one. The sample yields some 150,000 clones, around 86% seen once. The source material was peripheral blood. The source is a man aged 45-65 years with active COVID-19.

The V gene is TRBV4-1, the J gene TRBJ2-3; a weak D match, TRBD2 (6 bases). Per the germline V gene, CDR1 is MGHRA and CDR2 is YSYEKL. This CDR3 has 17 residues. The V end was cut by 2 bases, the J end by 4 bases, with 19 bases between. In DNA form, the CDR3 reads TGCGCCAGCAGCCAACTTTTAGAGACAGCGGGCTCAGATACGCAGTATTTT. This gives the protein CASSQLLETAGSDTQYF.

The CDR3: CASSYVGATDTQYF. CDR3 DNA sequence: TGTGCCAGCAGTTACGTGGGGGCCACAGATACGCAGTATTTT. The chain has TRBV6-6 and TRBJ2-3, with TRBD1 as a possible D gene (6 bases). This CDR3 contains 14 residues. Germline V gene sequence: CDR1 MNHNY, CDR2 SVGAGI (reference sequence). Trimming pared 2 bases from V and 2 bases from J, leaving 8 bases between.

V gene TRBV7-2 combines with J gene TRBJ1-2; 7 nucleotides line up with TRBD1. Germline CDR1 reads SGHTA; CDR2 reads FQGNSA. Losses at the gene ends were 2 bases for V and 4 bases for J; bases not matched to a gene: 7. This CDR3 is 15 amino acids long. Written as DNA, the CDR3 is TGTGCCAGCAGCTTACATAACAGGGGTCTCTATGGCTACACCTTC. Its translation: CASSLHNRGLYGYTF.

This clone showed up just once. The chain is built from TRBV18 and TRBJ2-5; maybe TRBD2 (5 bases). The CDR3 contains 15 residues. Germline CDR1 reads KGHSH; CDR2 reads LQKENI. Trimming took 2 bases from V and 5 from J, leaving 15 bases between them. CDR3 DNA sequence: TGTGCCAGCTCACCATCTCCAGGAGGCAGTGAGACCCAGTACTTC. Its translation: CASSPSPGGSETQYF.

The chain is built from TRBV5-5 and TRBJ2-3, with D uncertain. Deletions cut 0 bases from V and 1 base from J, with 9 bases between. The CDR3 covers 15 residues. The V gene's germline CDR1 is SGHKS and CDR2 YYEKEE (reference sequence). The CDR3 protein is CASSLGRYRTDTQYF. Written as DNA, the CDR3 is TGTGCCAGCAGCTTGGGCAGATATCGCACAGATACGCAGTATTTT.

The CDR3 is CASSPTDGSQETQYF. The CDR3 DNA sequence: TGCGCCAGCAGCCCCACAGACGGTTCTCAAGAGACCCAGTACTTC. The chain employs TRBV5-1 and TRBJ2-5; no clear D. Trimming took 4 bases from V and 2 from J, leaving 15 bases between them. This CDR3 comprises 15 residues. Germline V gene sequence: CDR1 SGHRS, CDR2 YFSETQ.

V and J are TRBV10-3 and TRBJ1-3; TRBD1 is a possible D gene (5 bases). V lost 3 bases to trimming and J lost 4 bases, with 13 bases between them. Germline CDR1 reads ENHRY; CDR2 reads SYGVKD. The CDR3 is 15 amino acids. The CDR3 loop reads CAISDLGGLGNTIYF. Written as DNA, the CDR3 is TGTGCCATCAGTGACCTCGGGGGATTGGGAAACACCATATATTTT.

The chain combines TRBV25-1 with TRBJ2-1; D is possibly TRBD1 (6 bases). In germline, CDR1 is MGHDK, CDR2 SYGVNS. This CDR3 is built from 16 residues. Deletions cut 6 bases from V and 9 bases from J, with 24 bases between. The CDR3 is CASSPRGSRGKPEQFF. The CDR3 bases are TGTGCCAGCAGCCCGAGGGGTTCAAGGGGGAAGCCTGAGCAGTTCTTC.

This chain links TRBV18 with TRBJ2-3; the match to TRBD1 covers 7 bases. The germline V gene encodes CDR1 KGHSH and CDR2 LQKENI. With 3 bases clipped from V and 7 bases from J, the junction kept 16 bases outside the gene matches. The CDR3 extends over 17 amino acids. CDR3 region: CASSPQLMTGSGNTQYF. The CDR3 DNA reads as TGTGCCAGCTCACCCCAACTTATGACAGGGAGTGGAAATACGCAGTATTTT.

This chain joins TRBV11-3 and TRBJ2-6, with D uncertain. Trimming left V 4 bases short and J 3 bases short, with 10 bases between. The germline CDR1 and CDR2 sequences are SGHNT and YENEEA. The CDR3 is made up of 15 amino acids. The CDR3 protein is CASSSGKVGANVLTF. In DNA form, the CDR3 reads TGTGCCAGCAGCTCGGGTAAGGTTGGGGCCAACGTCCTGACTTTC.

The V call is TRBV7-6, the J call TRBJ2-1, with 9 bases lining up with TRBD1. The V gene's germline CDR1 is SGHVS and CDR2 FNYEAQ. The CDR3 consists of 14 residues. The ends lost 3 bases at V and 3 bases at J; junction bases unmatched: 0. The CDR3 DNA reads TGTGCCAGCAGCTTGACAGGGGGCTACAATGAGCAGTTCTTC. Its protein is CASSLTGGYNEQFF.

This chain links TRBV30 with TRBJ2-7; the D gene is possibly TRBD2 (5 bases). This CDR3 has 12 amino acids. Germline V CDR1 and CDR2: GTSNPN, SVGIG (reference sequence). V lost 8 bases to trimming and J lost 1 base, with 12 bases between them. The chain's CDR3 is CALGTGSYEQYF. CDR3 DNA sequence: TGTGCCCTGGGAACGGGGTCCTACGAGCAGTACTTC.

This clone was observed a few times. The rearrangement uses TRBV7-9 and TRBJ1-5; D is ambiguous. This CDR3 spans 14 amino acids. Germline CDR1 and CDR2: SEHNR and FQNEAQ (reference sequence). Trimming took off 1 base at V and 4 bases at J, with 8 bases between the two ends. The CDR3 DNA follows: TGTGCCAGCAGCTTAGGGCGGTCGAATCAGCCCCAGCATTTT. This encodes CASSLGRSNQPQHF.

The rearrangement links TRBV12-3 or TRBV12-4 to TRBJ2-7, with 8 bases lining up with TRBD1. The CDR3 runs 12 residues. The V and J ends lost 6 bases and 7 bases, in that order; junction bases with no gene match: 5. As DNA, the CDR3 is TGTGCCAGCAGACAGGGGGTAGGGGAGCAGTACTTC. This codes for CASRQGVGEQYF.

The chain carries TRBV7-8 and TRBJ2-7, with D possibly matching TRBD2 (5 bases). The CDR3 length is 13 residues. From germline, CDR1 is SGHVS and CDR2 FQNEAQ. The ends were cut back, 4 bases at V and 2 bases at J, with 9 bases in the middle. The CDR3 sequence is CASSSPGAYEQYF. The CDR3 DNA follows: TGTGCCAGCAGCTCCCCCGGGGCCTACGAGCAGTACTTC.

The chain recombines TRBV19 with TRBJ2-3; D uncertain. The germline gives CDR1 LNHDA, CDR2 SQIVND (reference sequence). V was trimmed by 5 bases and J by 7 bases, leaving 10 bases between them. The CDR3 runs 12 residues. This CDR3 reads CASSSKAYTQYF. The CDR3 DNA is TGTGCCAGTAGTTCGAAAGCGTATACGCAGTATTTT.

The chain joins TRBV3-1 (or the pseudogene TRBV3-2) to TRBJ1-1; 7 nucleotides line up with TRBD1. The CDR3 is made up of 15 amino acids. The germline V gene has CDR1 LGHDT and CDR2 YNNKEL (reference sequence). The trim removed 4 bases at V and 5 bases at J, leaving 10 bases unmatched. The CDR3 nucleotides are TGTGCCAGCAGCCCCCGGGACAGTGGAGGGACTGAAGCTTTCTTT. Translating it yields CASSPRDSGGTEAFF.

The chain couples TRBV18 to TRBJ1-1; 7 bases are a match to TRBD1. CDR3 length equals 15 residues. The J segment lost 4 bases and the V segment lost 2 bases, leaving 7 bases of the junction unmatched. CDR1 is KGHSH and CDR2 is LQKENI in the germline V gene. CDR3 in amino acids: CASSPSGGGFTEAFF. The CDR3 DNA is TGTGCCAGCTCACCATCAGGAGGGGGCTTCACTGAAGCTTTCTTT.

The rearrangement uses TRBV9 and TRBJ2-5; 7 nucleotides align to TRBD2. Trimming at V came to 0 bases and at J to 4 bases, leaving 0 bases not matched to a gene. Germline V gene lookup returns CDR1 SGDLS and CDR2 YYNGEE. This CDR3 spans 13 amino acids. The CDR3 DNA is TGTGCCAGCAGCGTAGCTAGCGGAGAGACCCAGTACTTC. It specifies CASSVASGETQYF.

The rearrangement joins TRBV3-1 (or the pseudogene TRBV3-2) to TRBJ2-5, with TRBD2 matching 9 bases. This CDR3 is built from 15 residues. J was trimmed by 1 base and V by 3 bases; bases with no gene match: 3. Per the germline V gene, CDR1 is LGHDT and CDR2 is YNNKEL (reference sequence). The CDR3 sequence is CASSQRGGSQETQYF. CDR3 nucleotides: TGTGCCAGCAGCCAGCGGGGGGGCTCCCAAGAGACCCAGTACTTC.

V gene TRBV6-5 combines with J gene TRBJ1-2; no clear D gene. Trimming shortened V by 6 bases and J by 1 base, and 9 bases separated the two germline ends. This CDR3 comprises 13 residues. Germline CDR1 reads MNHEY; CDR2 reads SVGAGI. The CDR3 loop is CASSRESNYGYTF. As DNA, the CDR3 is TGTGCCAGCAGCCGAGAGAGTAACTATGGCTACACCTTC.

The chain employs TRBV6-4 and TRBJ2-2, with D maybe TRBD2 (5 bases). V was cut by 6 bases and J by 1 base, with 9 bases left in between. Germline V lookup: CDR1 MRHNA, CDR2 SNTAGT. This CDR3 comprises 14 residues. The CDR3: CASSLTMNTGELFF. DNA for the CDR3: TGTGCCAGCAGCCTGACTATGAACACCGGGGAGCTGTTTTTT.

The chain is built from TRBV6-5 and TRBJ1-2; D possibly corresponds to TRBD1 (6 bases). V was pared by 6 bases and J by 0 bases, with 14 bases between. The CDR3 length is 15 residues. Germline V CDR1 and CDR2: MNHEY, SVGAGI. The CDR3 nucleotides are TGTGCCAGCAGACTATACCGGGACACTAACTATGGCTACACCTTC. This translates into CASRLYRDTNYGYTF.

The chain is built from TRBV7-6 and TRBJ2-5; D is unclear. Trimming removed 5 bases at V and 7 bases at J, with 20 bases between. From germline, CDR1 is SGHVS and CDR2 FNYEAQ. This CDR3 is built from 15 residues. In DNA, the CDR3 is TGTGCCAGCAGCCTGGAGACCTCGAGGCACGGGACCCAGTACTTC. As protein: CASSLETSRHGTQYF.

The J gene is TRBJ2-3, the V gene TRBV7-2, with D tentatively TRBD1 (6 bases). V was clipped by 2 bases and J by 2 bases, with 8 bases between them. This CDR3 contains 14 residues. Germline CDR1 SGHTA, CDR2 FQGNSA. As DNA, the CDR3 is TGTGCCAGCAGCTTATCAGGGGACACAGATACGCAGTATTTT. Protein: CASSLSGDTDTQYF.

V gene TRBV5-1 combines with J gene TRBJ2-7; 10 bases match TRBD2. The CDR3 is 15 amino acids. The junction had 2 bases not matched to a gene; V was cut back by 2 bases and J by 0 bases. CDR1 is SGHRS, CDR2 YFSETQ, per germline. CDR3 nucleotide sequence: TGCGCCAGCAGCTTTACTAGCGGGGCCTCCTACGAGCAGTACTTC. Translation: CASSFTSGASYEQYF. Full variable domain (missing parts from reference TRBV5-1 and TRBJ2-7): KAGVTQTPRYLIKTRGQQVTLSCSPISGHRSVSWYQQTPGQGLQFLFEYFSETQRNKGNFPGRFSGRQFSNSRSEMNVSTLELGDSALYLCASSFTSGASYEQYFGPGTRLTVT.